The present T cell receptor (beta chain) was sequenced within a study of OX40 agonist ivuxolimab in advanced cancers. Study at large: The patients' treatment was ivuxolimab, an agonistic anti-OX40 (CD134) antibody. People in dose escalation had one of these cancers: hepatocellular carcinoma, melanoma, renal cell or head and neck cancer. Points from the study as a whole: Expanded clones tended on average to be more numerous among CD8+ T cells than CD4+.

The method was immunoSEQ multiplex PCR; TCRdb's version includes in-frame clones alone and lacks a portion of them. Among tens of thousands of clones listed, 84% were seen once. V lost 4 bases to trimming and J lost 5 bases, with 13 bases between them. Germline CDR1 reads SGHKS; CDR2 reads YYEKEE (reference sequence). This CDR3 region has 14 residues. Worth noting for this clone: Its specificity is unknown.

The rearrangement links TRBV5-5 to TRBJ2-1, with unresolved D. This sequence originates from an adult with an advanced solid tumor such as melanoma, head and neck, liver or kidney cancer. The sequencing here drew on CD4+ or CD8+ T cells sorted from blood, taken in a trial of the OX40 agonist ivuxolimab. The CDR3: CASSPRLDHNEQFF. CDR3 bases: TGTGCCAGCAGCCCCCGGCTAGACCACAATGAGCAGTTCTTC.